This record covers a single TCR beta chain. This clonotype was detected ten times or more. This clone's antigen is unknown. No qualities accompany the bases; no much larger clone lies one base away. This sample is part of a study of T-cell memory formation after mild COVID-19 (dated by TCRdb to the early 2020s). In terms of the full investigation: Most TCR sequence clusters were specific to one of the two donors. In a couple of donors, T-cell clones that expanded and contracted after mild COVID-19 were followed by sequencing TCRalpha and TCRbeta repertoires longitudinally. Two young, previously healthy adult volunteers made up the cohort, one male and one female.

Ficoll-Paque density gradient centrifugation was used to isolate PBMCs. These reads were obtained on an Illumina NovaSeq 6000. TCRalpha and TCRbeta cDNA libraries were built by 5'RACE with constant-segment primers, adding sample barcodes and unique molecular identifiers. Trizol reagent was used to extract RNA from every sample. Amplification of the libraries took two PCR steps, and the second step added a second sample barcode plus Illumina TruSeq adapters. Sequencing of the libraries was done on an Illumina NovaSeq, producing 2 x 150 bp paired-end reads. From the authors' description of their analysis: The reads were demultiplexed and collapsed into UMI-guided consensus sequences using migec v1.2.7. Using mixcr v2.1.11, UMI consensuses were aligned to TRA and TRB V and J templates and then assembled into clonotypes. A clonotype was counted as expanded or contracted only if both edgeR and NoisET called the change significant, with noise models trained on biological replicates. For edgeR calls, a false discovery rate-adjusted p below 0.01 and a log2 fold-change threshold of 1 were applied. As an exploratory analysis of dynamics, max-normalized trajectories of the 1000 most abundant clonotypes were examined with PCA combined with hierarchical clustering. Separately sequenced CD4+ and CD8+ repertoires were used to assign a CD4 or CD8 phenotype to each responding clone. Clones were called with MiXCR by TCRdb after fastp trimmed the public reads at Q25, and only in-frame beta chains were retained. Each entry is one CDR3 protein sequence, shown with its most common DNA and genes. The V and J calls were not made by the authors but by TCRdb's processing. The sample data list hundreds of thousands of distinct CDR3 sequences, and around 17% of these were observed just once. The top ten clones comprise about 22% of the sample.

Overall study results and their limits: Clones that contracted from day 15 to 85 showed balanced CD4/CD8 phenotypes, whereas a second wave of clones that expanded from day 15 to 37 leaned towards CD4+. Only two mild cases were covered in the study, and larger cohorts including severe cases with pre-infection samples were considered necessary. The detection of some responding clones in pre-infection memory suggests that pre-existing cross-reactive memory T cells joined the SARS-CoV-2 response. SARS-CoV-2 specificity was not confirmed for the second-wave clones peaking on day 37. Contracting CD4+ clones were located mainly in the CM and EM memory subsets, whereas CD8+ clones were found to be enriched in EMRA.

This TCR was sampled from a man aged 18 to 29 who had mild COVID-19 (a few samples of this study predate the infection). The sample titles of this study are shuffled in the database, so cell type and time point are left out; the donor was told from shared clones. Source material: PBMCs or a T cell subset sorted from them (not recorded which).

The CDR3 has the sequence CASSQGLNQPQHF. The nucleotide sequence is given as TGTGCCAGCAGCCAAGGACTCAATCAGCCCCAGCATTTT. The V and J genes are TRBV3-1 and TRBJ1-5; the D gene is unclear. Spanning cysteine to phenylalanine, the CDR3 consists of 13 amino acids. The entry retains the CDR3 DNA only, 39 bases that are in frame from base 1. CDR1 and CDR2 are drawn from the germline V gene (reference sequence): LGHDT, YNNKEL. At the junction V is shortened by 1 base and J by 3 bases, with 4 bases in between.